This T cell receptor (beta chain) is drawn from a study of cytomegalovirus exposure and HLA in healthy donors. Broader study findings: The authors enumerated roughly 180 TCR beta chains as linked to cytomegalovirus.

Profiled with immunoSEQ multiplex PCR; TCRdb holds only in-frame clones, not every one. Of under 80,000 clones in the sample, roughly 90% are singletons; the top ten hold 0.95% to 1.5%. To note about this clone: Its antigen remains unknown.

Germline values: CDR1 SGHAT, CDR2 FQNNGV. This CDR3 contains 14 residues. With V trimmed by 1 base and J by 6 bases, 1 base remained unmatched. Material: PBMCs. This clonotype was obtained from a woman aged 18-29 years in good health and CMV-seronegative. V is TRBV11-2 and J is TRBJ2-2; 8 nucleotides agree with TRBD2. The CDR3 protein is CASSLAGLAGELFF. The CDR3 DNA reads TGTGCCAGCAGCTTAGCGGGACTAGCCGGGGAGCTGTTTTTT.